The clone carrying this TCR beta chain has more than one count but fewer than ten. Its antigen is as yet unknown. The CDR3 has 15 residues. Germline CDR1 is GTSNPN and CDR2 is SVGIG (reference sequence). Trimming removed 3 bases at V and 6 bases at J, with 17 bases between. This entry is derived from a study of beta chain features in type 1 diabetes. Study context: Sorted cells numbering some 110,000,000 were examined across all samples. General study results and limits: VDJ junctions from patients with type 1 diabetes contained fewer insertions and more deletions. Researchers cautioned that cDNA sequencing could over-represent cells with high TCR expression. Patients with Type 1 diabetes showed moderately but significantly shorter TCRB CDR3s in all four CD4+ subsets.

A sort by CD45RO/CCR7/CD25/CD127/CD95/CD27 yielded CD4+ naive, central memory, regulatory and stem cell-like memory cells. Of the isolated RNA, all was reverse transcribed, and so the sequenced material was expressed TCRB transcripts. Clones were read by immunoSEQ multiplex PCR, and TCRdb kept only the in-frame ones, dropping some. Of around 690,000 clones in the sample, approximately 13% are singletons; the top ten hold roughly 0.12%. The chain combines TRBV30 with TRBJ1-4, with D hard to call. Sequenced material: naive CD4+ T cells from blood. The source of this sequence is a man aged 25 to 45 with type 1 diabetes. In DNA form, the CDR3 reads TGTGCCTGGAGCCGGCTGCAGGCTCCGCATGAAAAACTGTTTTTT. Its translation is CAWSRLQAPHEKLFF.